Below are 11 T cell receptor beta chains sequenced from a single sample in a study of tissue T cells after allogeneic stem cell transplantation. Measured with immunoSEQ multiplex PCR; TCRdb has only the in-frame clones, and not every one. The sample lists approximately 1,000 clones; 50% were seen once. Indicated time point: mouse harvest day 14 after allogeneic transplant. Each mouse received 10^7 T-cell-depleted marrow cells plus 10^6 splenic CD5+ T cells by tail vein. The sample taken for sequencing was spleen. These TCRs come from a female BALB/c mouse given C57BL/6 T cells with graft-versus-host disease after an allogeneic hematopoietic cell transplant.

There are a few counts of this clone. Gene and germline names: mouse. The sequence runs out 1 residue before the end of the CDR3; the remainder is reconstructed from the germline J gene. The rearrangement links TRBV13-1 to TRBJ2-4, with 8 bases aligning to TRBD2. This CDR3 spans 15 amino acids. J was trimmed by 0 bases and V by 5 bases; bases with no gene match: 5. Germline V gives CDR1 NSHNY, CDR2 SYGAGN. The CDR3 bases that were read are TGTGCCAGCAGGGTCCTGGGGGGTAGTCAAAACACCTTGTAC. This encodes CASRVLGGSQNTLY. In full, the CDR3 is CASRVLGGSQNTLYF.

As concerns this clone: Here the gene names and germline are mouse. Read sequence stops 1 residue before the CDR3 end, and the germline J gene provides the missing end. The chain is built from TRBV12-2 and TRBJ2-4; a possible D gene is TRBD1 (7 bases). The germline V and J ends were trimmed by 0 bases and 6 bases, with 9 bases remaining between them. The CDR3 runs to 13 residues. The germline CDR1 and CDR2 sequences are SGHLS and HYDKME. The CDR3 reads CASSLRGRNTLYF. Incomplete CDR3 DNA: TGTGCCAGCTCTCTCAGGGGGCGGAACACCTTGTAC.

This clone ranks as large. The genes and germline here are from mouse. The CDR3 end lies 1 residue beyond the end of the read and is filled in from the germline J gene. The chain carries TRBV2 and TRBJ2-7; 8 nucleotides line up with TRBD1. The length of the CDR3 is 14 residues. V was clipped by 3 bases and J by 0 bases; unmatched bases: 1. Germline V gene data show CDR1 as LGHNA and CDR2 as YSYQKL. The CDR3 loop reads CASSQTGDSYEQYF. The CDR3 bases that were read are TGTGCCAGCAGCCAGACAGGGGACTCCTATGAACAGTAC.

In regard to this clone: Gene names are mouse gene names. The CDR3 end is not reached by the read, which stops 1 residue before it; the germline J gene fills it in. The genes are TRBV16 and TRBJ2-3, with D perhaps matching TRBD2 (6 bases). CDR3 length equals 15 residues. V lost 5 bases and J lost 0, with 12 bases in between. Germline-derived CDR1 and CDR2 are SGHSA and FRNQAP. This CDR3 is CASSPGGTSAETLYF. Partial CDR3 DNA: TGTGCAAGCAGCCCCGGGGGGACTAGTGCAGAAACGCTGTAT.

As concerns this clone: Gene names follow the mouse nomenclature. Coverage ceases 1 residue before the CDR3 finishes, and the germline J gene fills in the end. The chain employs TRBV26 and TRBJ2-5, with D perhaps given as TRBD1 or TRBD2 (5 bases each). The CDR3 is made up of 13 amino acids. V was clipped by 5 bases and J by 2 bases, with 8 bases between them. Germline values: CDR1 KGHPV, CDR2 FQNQEV (reference sequence). The chain's CDR3 is CASSGGVQDTQYF. The CDR3 DNA, read in part, is TGTGCCAGCAGTGGGGGAGTCCAAGACACCCAGTAC.

On this clone: All gene names here are mouse names. The read gets to within 1 residue of the CDR3 end, and the germline J gene fills in the rest. This sequence joins TRBV31 and TRBJ2-5; unclear D gene. Germline CDR1 GKSSPN, CDR2 SITVG. Trimming took off 5 bases at V and 0 bases at J, with 9 bases between the two ends. The CDR3 is 13 amino acids. The CDR3 here is CAWGTDNQDTQYF. Incomplete CDR3 DNA: TGTGCCTGGGGAACAGATAACCAAGACACCCAGTAC.

As regards this clone: The listed genes are named as in mouse. The read halts 1 residue ahead of the CDR3 end, with the missing end drawn from the germline J gene. V usage is TRBV26 and J usage is TRBJ1-1; D gene uncertain. Trimming took off 6 bases at V and 0 bases at J, with 8 bases between the two ends. The CDR3 spans 13 residues. Per the germline V gene, CDR1 is KGHPV and CDR2 is FQNQEV (reference sequence). The CDR3 region is CASRVQTNTEVFF. The CDR3 bases that were read are TGTGCCAGCAGAGTACAGACAAACACAGAAGTCTTC.

Only a few counts were recorded for this clone. Gene and germline names: mouse. The read is 1 residue too short to cover the CDR3 end, so that end is filled in from the germline J gene. The chain links TRBV14 to TRBJ1-5; D may be TRBD1 (6 bases). Germline loops: CDR1 SGHDT, CDR2 FRDEAV. This CDR3 region has 13 residues. V was trimmed by 4 bases and J by 3 bases, leaving 8 bases between them. The CDR3 loop is CASSLRGNQAPLF. The sequenced part of the CDR3 DNA is TGTGCCAGCAGTCTCAGGGGCAACCAGGCTCCGCTT.

Points on this clone: Any gene name here is a mouse gene name. Coverage ceases 1 residue before the CDR3 finishes, and the germline J gene fills in the end. This chain uses TRBV1 with TRBJ1-5; D gene ambiguous. Trimming shortened V by 3 bases and J by 8 bases, and 2 bases separated the two germline ends. Germline V gene sequence: CDR1 NSQYPW, CDR2 LRSPGD (reference sequence). This CDR3 spans 10 amino acids. Incomplete CDR3 DNA: TGCACCTGCAGTGCTGAGGCTCCGCTT. Protein: CTCSAEAPL. The whole CDR3 protein reads CTCSAEAPLF. The whole variable domain, remainder taken from reference TRBV1 and TRBJ1-5, is VTLLEQNPRWRLVPRGQAVNLRCILKNSQYPWMSWYQQDLQKQLQWLFTLRSPGDKEVKSLPGADYLATRVTDTELRLQVANMSQGRTLYCTCSAEAPLFGEGTRLSVL.

Turning to this clone: Gene names and germline match the mouse. The sequence runs out 1 residue before the end of the CDR3; the remainder is reconstructed from the germline J gene. The V gene is TRBV29, the J gene TRBJ2-4; D is possibly TRBD1 (5 bases). V shed 7 bases and J shed 0 bases, with 11 bases lying between them. Germline V gene data show CDR1 as MSHET and CDR2 as SYDVDS. This CDR3 has 14 residues. The CDR3 reads CASTGQPSQNTLYF. The covered CDR3 bases are TGTGCTAGCACCGGACAACCTAGTCAAAACACCTTGTAC.

This clone is medium-sized by share. Gene names are mouse gene names. The CDR3 protein is CASSLTGGAPYEQYF. Partial CDR3 DNA: TGTGCCAGCAGTTTAACTGGGGGGGCCCCCTATGAACAGTAC. The chain links TRBV14 to TRBJ2-7, with 11 bases identical to TRBD2. The CDR3 end lies 1 residue beyond the end of the read and is filled in from the germline J gene. This CDR3 is 15 amino acids long. Germline CDR1 reads SGHDT; CDR2 reads FRDEAV. Trimming took 2 bases from V and 2 from J; bases not matched to a gene: 3.